The clone carrying this TCR beta chain was seen more than once but under ten times. The time point was: newly diagnosed GD, antithyroid drugs for less than 3 months. Scientists built the TCR library using RNA that was extracted from PBMCs. This sample was included in a study of regulatory T cells in long-lasting Graves disease. CDR3-region Arm-PCR and iRepertoire HTBI primers produced the TCR beta libraries. TCRdb re-analysed the multiplex PCR reads in MiXCR, keeping a single row per CDR3 protein. The data show roughly 400,000 distinct CDR3 sequences, over 14% seen once. Germline lookup yields CDR1 SNHLY and CDR2 FYNNEI. The CDR3 runs 10 residues. This sample was shared with a second study, whose subject was T cells in Graves' hyperthyroidism and ophthalmopathy.

This sequence originates from a woman aged 35 to 49 with Graves disease. The sample here was peripheral blood mononuclear cells (PBMCs), taken at new diagnosis, from a patient treated with antithyroid drugs. This chain uses TRBV2 with TRBJ2-1; unclear D gene. Judging by the DNA end, TRBJ2-7 fits better; the J call may be wrong. The chain's CDR3 is CASSTKKQYF. The CDR3 bases are TGTGCCAGCAGTACGAAGAAGCAGTACTTC.